The 8 T cell receptor beta chains below were found in one sample sequenced in a study of T cell repertoires in cytomegalovirus infection. TCRdb ran MiXCR on the reads and lists one entry per CDR3 protein. The sample records around 630,000 distinct CDR3 sequences, roughly 24% being singletons. Material for sequencing was CD8+ T cells from PBMCs. The receptors stem from a human donor in good health (CMV status not recorded). Some clones in this sample may be carry-over from other donors' samples.

The rearrangement uses TRBV20-1 and TRBJ2-2, with 9 positions matching TRBD1. This CDR3 region has 14 residues. Germline loops: CDR1 DFQATT, CDR2 SNEGSKA (reference sequence). Unmatched junction bases numbered 6, after V lost 4 bases and J lost 6 bases. CDR3 DNA: TGCAGTGCTACCGGGACAGGGACAGCCGGGGAGCTGTTTTTT. Its translation: CSATGTGTAGELFF.

Points on this clonotype: Given the absence of the conserved phenylalanine or tryptophan at the CDR3 end, a read error is likely. V and J are TRBV6-6 and TRBJ2-5; either TRBD1 or TRBD2 may supply D (6 bases each). The CDR3 is made up of 16 amino acids. The germline V gene encodes CDR1 MNHNY and CDR2 SVGAGI (reference sequence). The V end lost 5 bases, the J end lost 1 base, and 17 bases lay between the germline ends. CDR3 nucleotide sequence: TGTGCCAGCAGTGATTGGAGGGGGGCCCTCCAAGAGACCCAGTACGTC. It yields the protein CASSDWRGALQETQYV.

At least ten counts were recorded for this clonotype. The chain couples TRBV11-2 to TRBJ2-6; no clear D gene. Germline V lookup: CDR1 SGHAT, CDR2 FQNNGV. With 5 bases removed from V and 3 bases from J, the gap between germline ends came to 23 bases. This CDR3 contains 19 residues. CDR3 protein: CASSPDTVGSLVGANVLTF. The DNA of the CDR3 is TGTGCCAGCAGCCCCGACACGGTGGGCTCTCTGGTTGGGGCCAACGTCCTGACTTTC. Variable domain in full (rest from reference TRBV11-2 and TRBJ2-6): EAGVAQSPRYKIIEKRQSVAFWCNPISGHATLYWYQQILGQGPKLLIQFQNNGVVDDSQLPKDRFSAERLKGVDSTLKIQPAKLEDSAVYLCASSPDTVGSLVGANVLTFGAGSRLTVL.

This clonotype occurred a few times. One end of the junction is discordant with germline, which a read error may explain. The CDR3 DNA reads as TGTGCCATCAGTGACTTCTCCGACAATGAGCAGTTCTTC. It yields the protein CAISDFSDNEQFF. The chain employs TRBV10-3 and TRBJ2-1; D is unclear. The CDR3 has 13 residues. Germline CDR1 reads ENHRY; CDR2 reads SYGVKD.

This sequence joins TRBV10-1 and TRBJ2-5; tentative D call: TRBD2 (6 bases). The CDR3 covers 14 residues. The V gene lost 6 bases and the J gene lost 0 bases, with 11 bases spanning the gap. Per the germline V gene, CDR1 is WNHNN and CDR2 is SYGVQD (reference sequence). The chain's CDR3 is CASSRRDDQETQYF. The CDR3 nucleotides read TGCGCCAGCAGCAGGCGGGACGACCAAGAGACCCAGTACTTC.

The chain couples TRBV20-1 to TRBJ1-4, with no clear D. Germline V gene sequence: CDR1 DFQATT, CDR2 SNEGSKA (reference sequence). The CDR3 runs to 11 residues. Trimming took off 5 bases at V and 3 bases at J, with 4 bases between the two ends. CDR3 sequence: CSAPSNEKLFF. CDR3 sequence (DNA): TGCAGTGCTCCTTCTAATGAAAAACTGTTTTTT.

Concerning this clonotype: This may stem from a read error, because a much larger clone lies one nucleotide away. The chain uses TRBV5-6 and TRBJ2-2; D might be TRBD2 (5 bases). Germline V gene data show CDR1 as SGHDT and CDR2 as YYEEEE. This CDR3 is 15 amino acids long. The CDR3 DNA is TGTGCCAACAGCTTAGCGAGGATTAACACCGGGGAGCTGTTTTTT. It is translated as CANSLARINTGELFF. Combining the CDR3 with reference TRBV5-6 and TRBJ2-2 gives the whole variable domain DAGVTQSPTHLIKTRGQQVTLRCSPKSGHDTVSWYQQALGQGPQFIFQYYEEEERQRGNFPDRFSGHQFPNYSSELNVNALLLGDSALYLCANSLARINTGELFFGEGSRLTVL.

This chain links TRBV5-5 with TRBJ2-1, with D hard to call. The CDR3 length is 14 residues. Germline V gene lookup returns CDR1 SGHKS and CDR2 YYEKEE (reference sequence). V was trimmed by 4 bases and J by 0 bases, leaving 8 bases between them. This CDR3 reads CASSPKYSYNEQFF. For the CDR3, the DNA is TGTGCCAGCAGCCCAAAATACTCCTACAATGAGCAGTTCTTC.